This T cell receptor beta chain derives from a study of molecular identifiers for immune sequencing clone quantification. It was with previously described methods and listed TCR primers that bulk TCR libraries were made. TCRdb recomputed calls from the PCR reads with MiXCR, one row per CDR3 protein. Of roughly 320,000 distinct CDR3 sequences listed, 24% are singletons. Sorting recovered naive CD8 T cells on a CD8+CD4-CCR7+CD45RA+ profile. CDR3 length equals 12 residues. Trimming stripped 7 bases from V and 6 bases from J, with 12 bases between. CDR1 is SGDLS, CDR2 YYNGEE, per germline. Regarding this clonotype: A read error may explain this, as a much larger clone is one base away.

The sequence came from a human donor in good health. Some libraries in this study had Jurkat cell RNA spiked in. The chain is built from TRBV9 and TRBJ2-3; TRBD2 is a possible D gene (7 bases). The sequenced sample was naive CD8+ T cells from blood, with Jurkat cell RNA spiked in. Described subset: FACS-sorted CD8+CD4-CCR7+CD45RA+ naive T cells. The CDR3 nucleotides are TGTGCCAGCCCCGGGGGGCGGGATACGCAGTATTTT. Protein: CASPGGRDTQYF. Supplemented by reference TRBV9 and TRBJ2-3, the full variable domain reads DSGVTQTPKHLITATGQRVTLRCSPRSGDLSVYWYQQSLDQGLQFLIQYYNGEERAKGNILERFSAQQFPDLHSELNLSSLELGDSALYFCASPGGRDTQYFGPGTRLTVL.